The clone carrying this TCR beta chain has just a few counts. V was pared by 7 bases and J by 8 bases, with 22 bases of the junction left unmatched. The CDR3 loop spans 18 amino acids. Germline V lookup: CDR1 SQVTM, CDR2 ANQGSEA. Through a sample-barcoded 5' primer and a J-beta primer mix, a second PCR was run for about 6 to 11 cycles. TCRdb redid the calling of the 5' RACE reads with MiXCR, one entry per CDR3 protein. The sample lists some 860,000 distinct CDR3 sequences, 56% occurring once. This sample is part of a study of blood T cells in healthy people across ages. Sequenced sample: blood. The chain joins TRBV29-1 to TRBJ2-1; 11 bases align to TRBD2. The TCR was taken from a man aged 40-50 years in good health. This CDR3 reads CSGRRGTSGYSGSDEQFF. The CDR3 nucleotides read TGCAGCGGGAGACGGGGGACTAGCGGATATTCTGGGTCGGATGAGCAGTTCTTC.